Following are 3 T cell receptor beta chains from one sample sequenced in a study of T-cell memory formation after mild COVID-19. TCRdb re-derived calls from the 5' RACE reads in MiXCR, one entry per CDR3 protein. The sample consists of 350,000 to 550,000 distinct CDR3 sequences, more than 15% of them appearing once. Sequencing was performed on PBMCs or a T cell subset sorted from them (not recorded which). Receptor source: a young man who had mild COVID-19 (a few samples of this study predate the infection). Cell type and time point are not known.

The gene calls are TRBV6-5 and TRBJ1-3; D possibly corresponds to TRBD1 (6 bases). This CDR3 region has 14 residues. The V gene's germline CDR1 is MNHEY and CDR2 SVGAGI. V lost 5 bases and J 8 bases, leaving 16 bases between the germline ends. DNA of the CDR3: TGTGCCAGCAGTGGACAGTACCCGGGAGACACCATATATTTT. Encoded protein: CASSGQYPGDTIYF.

In this sample, this clonotype turned up many times. The rearrangement links TRBV5-1 to TRBJ2-7; D assignment may be TRBD1 or TRBD2 (5 bases each). From germline, CDR1 is SGHRS and CDR2 YFSETQ. V was clipped by 7 bases and J by 2 bases, with 13 bases between them. The CDR3 is made up of 13 amino acids. CDR3 sequence: CASSGQGPYEQYF. The CDR3 region has the DNA TGCGCCAGCTCGGGGCAGGGACCCTACGAGCAGTACTTC. Full variable domain (missing parts from reference TRBV5-1 and TRBJ2-7): KAGVTQTPRYLIKTRGQQVTLSCSPISGHRSVSWYQQTPGQGLQFLFEYFSETQRNKGNFPGRFSGRQFSNSRSEMNVSTLELGDSALYLCASSGQGPYEQYFGPGTRLTVT.

This clonotype has more than one count but fewer than ten. The chain couples TRBV7-2 to TRBJ2-1; TRBD1 matches 10 bases. Trimming removed 5 bases from V and 7 bases from J; junction bases left unmatched: 8. The germline V gene has CDR1 SGHTA and CDR2 FQGNSA. The CDR3 is made up of 15 amino acids. The CDR3 DNA reads TGTGCCAGCAGCCCAGGACAGGGGGGCCCGAATGAGCAGTTCTTC. Translation: CASSPGQGGPNEQFF.